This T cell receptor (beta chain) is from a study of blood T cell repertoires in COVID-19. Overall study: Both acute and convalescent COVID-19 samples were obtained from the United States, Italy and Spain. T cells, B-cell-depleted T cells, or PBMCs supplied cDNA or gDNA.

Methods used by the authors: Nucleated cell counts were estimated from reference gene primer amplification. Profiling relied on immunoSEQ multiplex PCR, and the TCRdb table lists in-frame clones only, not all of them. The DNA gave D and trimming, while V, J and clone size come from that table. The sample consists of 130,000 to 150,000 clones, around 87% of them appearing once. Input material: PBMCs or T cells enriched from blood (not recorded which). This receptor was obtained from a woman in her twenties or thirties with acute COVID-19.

The CDR3 protein is CAFTTGAEAFF. The CDR3 DNA sequence: TGTGCATTCACCACAGGAGCTGAAGCTTTCTTT. This sequence joins TRBV30 and TRBJ1-1; D may be TRBD1 (5 bases). In germline, CDR1 is GTSNPN, CDR2 SVGIG (reference sequence). The CDR3 is made up of 11 amino acids.